This T cell receptor (beta chain) was observed in a study of blood T cell repertoires in COVID-19. Study background: Samples of COVID-19 (acute and convalescent) were obtained from the United States, Italy and Spain. In each case, the material was cDNA or gDNA derived from T cells, B-cell-depleted T cells, or PBMCs.

Sequencing was performed with immunoSEQ multiplex PCR; in TCRdb, only in-frame clones are kept and a portion is missing. This sample has about 73,000 clones, with roughly 83% found just once. V lost 6 bases to trimming and J lost 8 bases, with 16 bases between them. The CDR3 has 14 amino acids. Germline CDR1 SNHLY, CDR2 FYNNEI. This clone was counted between two and nine times. Sequenced sample: peripheral blood. J is TRBJ1-4 and V is TRBV2; tentative D call: TRBD1 (5 bases). The clonotype comes from a man of 80 years or more with active or convalescent COVID-19. CDR3 amino acids: CASRSGGLNEKLFF. In DNA form, the CDR3 reads TGTGCCAGCAGATCGGGGGGTCTGAACGAAAAACTGTTTTTT.